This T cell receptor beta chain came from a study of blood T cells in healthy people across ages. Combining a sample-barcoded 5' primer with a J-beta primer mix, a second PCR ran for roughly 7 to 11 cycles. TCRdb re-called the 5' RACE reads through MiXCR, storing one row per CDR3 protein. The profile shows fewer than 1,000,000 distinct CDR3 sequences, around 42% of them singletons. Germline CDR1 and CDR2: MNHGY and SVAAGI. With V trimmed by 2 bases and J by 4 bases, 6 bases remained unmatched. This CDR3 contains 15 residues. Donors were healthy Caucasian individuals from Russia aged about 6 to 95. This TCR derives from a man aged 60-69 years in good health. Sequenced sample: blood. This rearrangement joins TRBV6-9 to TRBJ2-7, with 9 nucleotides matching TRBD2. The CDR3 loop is CASSYSTLAGYEQYF. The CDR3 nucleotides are TGTGCCAGCAGTTATAGCACTCTAGCGGGGTACGAGCAGTACTTC.